These 2 T cell receptor beta chains were sequenced from one sample in a study of blood T cell repertoires in COVID-19. The repertoire was sequenced with immunoSEQ multiplex PCR; TCRdb's copy has only in-frame clones and lacks some. This repertoire shows 250,000 or so clones, around 84% found once; its top ten account for less than 5%. Sequenced input: peripheral blood. These receptors were taken from a man aged 55 to 70 with acute or convalescent COVID-19.

The chain uses TRBV9 and TRBJ2-7; TRBD2 matches at 9 bases. V lost 0 bases and J lost 3; bases outside the gene matches: 7. CDR1 is SGDLS and CDR2 is YYNGEE in the germline V gene. This CDR3 comprises 16 residues. CDR3 sequence: CASSVDPQRGDYEQYF. The CDR3 coding sequence is TGTGCCAGCAGCGTAGACCCCCAGCGGGGGGACTACGAGCAGTACTTC. Full variable domain (missing parts from reference TRBV9 and TRBJ2-7): DSGVTQTPKHLITATGQRVTLRCSPRSGDLSVYWYQQSLDQGLQFLIQYYNGEERAKGNILERFSAQQFPDLHSELNLSSLELGDSALYFCASSVDPQRGDYEQYFGPGTRLTVT.

The chain uses TRBV6-4 and TRBJ2-3, with TRBD2 matching 12 bases. Germline-derived CDR1 and CDR2 are MRHNA and SNTAGT. The ends lost 3 bases at V and 7 bases at J; junction bases unmatched: 2. The CDR3 spans 14 residues. DNA for the CDR3: TGTGCCAGCAGTGAGACTAGCGGGGGTTATACGCAGTATTTT. It encodes CASSETSGGYTQYF.